This T cell receptor beta chain was retrieved from a study of T cell repertoires in cytomegalovirus infection. TCRdb reprocessed the reads via MiXCR and lists one record per CDR3 protein. This sample yields about 770,000 distinct CDR3 sequences, of which almost 30% are seen a single time; about an eighth belongs to the top ten. Many counts were recorded for this clonotype. Antigen unknown. General study findings and limits: Carriage of CMV together with the relevant HLA was identifiable through cumulative public TCR beta family frequency.

V lost 2 bases and J 0 bases, leaving 11 bases between the germline ends. From germline, CDR1 is SGHTA and CDR2 FQGNSA. The CDR3 sequence is 16 residues long. J is TRBJ2-1 and V is TRBV7-2, with D hard to call. The specimen was cultured CD8+ T cells from PBMCs, collected from culture after CMV antigen stimulation. This TCR came from a human donor in good health (CMV status not recorded). Some clones in this sample may be carry-over from other donors' samples. CDR3 loop: CASSLFASSSYNEQFF. DNA for the CDR3: TGTGCCAGCAGCTTATTCGCCTCTAGCTCCTACAATGAGCAGTTCTTC.